This TCR beta chain is drawn from a study of blood T cell repertoires in COVID-19. Across the whole study: PBMCs, B-cell-depleted T cells, or T cells were the source of the cDNA or gDNA that made up the material.

The germline V gene has CDR1 MGHDK and CDR2 SYGVNS. The CDR3 is 14 amino acids. V trimming: 6 bases; J trimming: 6 bases; junction bases outside the gene matches: 10. TCRdb keeps only in-frame clones here, not all; method: immunoSEQ multiplex PCR. The sample holds 180,000 or so clones, about 80% seen once. The sequence was obtained from a human donor with acute or convalescent COVID-19. The donor label of this sample is uncertain. Sample: peripheral blood. V gene TRBV25-1 combines with J gene TRBJ2-7; 8 nucleotides match TRBD2. Written as DNA, the CDR3 is TGTGCCAGCAGAGAACGGGGGGGGCTAAGCGAGCAGTACTTC. It encodes CASRERGGLSEQYF.